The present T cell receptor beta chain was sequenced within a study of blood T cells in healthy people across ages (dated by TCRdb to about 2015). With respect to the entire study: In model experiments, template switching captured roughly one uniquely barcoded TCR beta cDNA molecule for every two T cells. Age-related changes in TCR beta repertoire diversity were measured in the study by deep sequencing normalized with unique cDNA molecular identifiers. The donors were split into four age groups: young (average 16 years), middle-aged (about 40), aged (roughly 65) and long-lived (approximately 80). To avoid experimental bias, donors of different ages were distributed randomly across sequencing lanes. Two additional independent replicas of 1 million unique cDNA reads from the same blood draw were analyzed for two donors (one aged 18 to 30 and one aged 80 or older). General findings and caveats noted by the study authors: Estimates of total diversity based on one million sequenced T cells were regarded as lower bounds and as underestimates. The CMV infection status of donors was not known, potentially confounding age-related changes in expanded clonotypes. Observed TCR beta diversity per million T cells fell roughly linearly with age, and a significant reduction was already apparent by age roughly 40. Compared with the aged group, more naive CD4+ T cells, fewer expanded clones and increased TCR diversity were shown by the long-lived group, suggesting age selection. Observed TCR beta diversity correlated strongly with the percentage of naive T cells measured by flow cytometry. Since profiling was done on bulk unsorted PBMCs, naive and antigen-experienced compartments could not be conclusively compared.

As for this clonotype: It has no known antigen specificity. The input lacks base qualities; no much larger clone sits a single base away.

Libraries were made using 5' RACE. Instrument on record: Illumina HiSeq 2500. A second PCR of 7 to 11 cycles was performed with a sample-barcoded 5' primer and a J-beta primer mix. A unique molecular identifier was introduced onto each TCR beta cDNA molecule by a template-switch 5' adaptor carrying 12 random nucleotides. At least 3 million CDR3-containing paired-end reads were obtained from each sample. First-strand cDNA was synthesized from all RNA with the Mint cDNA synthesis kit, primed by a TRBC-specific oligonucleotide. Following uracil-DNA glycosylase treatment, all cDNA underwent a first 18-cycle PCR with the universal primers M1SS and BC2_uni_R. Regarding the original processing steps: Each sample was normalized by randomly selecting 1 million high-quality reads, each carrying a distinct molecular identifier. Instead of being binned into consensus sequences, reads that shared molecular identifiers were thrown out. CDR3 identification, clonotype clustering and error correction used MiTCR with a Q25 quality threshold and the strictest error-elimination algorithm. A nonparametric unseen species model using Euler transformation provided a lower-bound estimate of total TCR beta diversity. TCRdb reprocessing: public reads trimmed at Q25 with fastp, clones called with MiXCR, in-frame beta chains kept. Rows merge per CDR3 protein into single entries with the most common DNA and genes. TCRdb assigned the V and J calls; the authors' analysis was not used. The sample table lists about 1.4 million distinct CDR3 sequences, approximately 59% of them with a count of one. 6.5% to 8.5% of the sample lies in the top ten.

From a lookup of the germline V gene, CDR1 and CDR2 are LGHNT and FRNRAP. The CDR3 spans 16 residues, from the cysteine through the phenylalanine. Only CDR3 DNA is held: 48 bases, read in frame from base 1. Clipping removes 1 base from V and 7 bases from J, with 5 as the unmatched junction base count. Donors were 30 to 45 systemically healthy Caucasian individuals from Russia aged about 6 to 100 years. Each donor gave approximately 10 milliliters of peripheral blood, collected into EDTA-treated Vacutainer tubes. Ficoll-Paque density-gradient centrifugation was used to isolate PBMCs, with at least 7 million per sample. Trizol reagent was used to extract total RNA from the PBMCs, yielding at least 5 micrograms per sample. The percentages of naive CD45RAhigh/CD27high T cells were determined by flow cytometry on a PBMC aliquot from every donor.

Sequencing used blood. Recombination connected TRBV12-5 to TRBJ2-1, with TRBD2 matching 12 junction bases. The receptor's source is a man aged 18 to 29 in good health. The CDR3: CASGLGLAGVLNEQFF. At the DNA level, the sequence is TGTGCTAGTGGTTTGGGACTAGCGGGAGTACTGAATGAGCAGTTCTTC.